A single sample is the source of the 30 T cell receptor beta chains below, sequenced in a study of cytomegalovirus exposure and HLA in healthy donors. Primers included in the PCR were 60 Vbeta and 13 Jbeta primers. Generated by immunoSEQ multiplex PCR, the TCRdb table keeps only in-frame clones and is missing some. Of about 150,000 clones listed, about 84% are singletons. Input material: PBMCs. These receptors all come from a woman between 35 and 50 years old in good health and CMV-seropositive.

The chain uses TRBV5-4 and TRBJ1-1, with a tentative D call TRBD1 (5 bases). Deletions cut 4 bases from V and 0 bases from J, with 7 bases between. Germline CDR1 SGHNT, CDR2 YYREEE (reference sequence). This CDR3 comprises 13 residues. CDR3: CASSLTVNTEAFF. The CDR3 region has the DNA TGTGCCAGCAGCCTGACAGTGAACACTGAAGCTTTCTTT.

The chain links TRBV27 to TRBJ2-5; 11 bases align to TRBD2. The V and J ends lost 5 bases and 7 bases, in that order; junction bases with no gene match: 12. CDR1 and CDR2 (germline): MNHEY, SMNVEV (reference sequence). This CDR3 contains 16 residues. CDR3 coding DNA: TGTGCCAGCAGTAGTCGAGGGCTAGCGGGAGGAACGACCCAGTACTTC. This gives the protein CASSSRGLAGGTTQYF.

The chain is built from TRBV4-1 and TRBJ2-5; unclear D gene. V was clipped by 1 base and J by 1 base, with 7 bases between them. CDR1 MGHRA and CDR2 YSYEKL come from the germline V gene. The CDR3 is 14 residues long. CDR3 in DNA: TGCGCCAGCAGCCAAGGGGCAGCCCAAGAGACCCAGTACTTC. Encoded protein: CASSQGAAQETQYF.

This clone was found once. This chain joins TRBV18 and TRBJ2-3; 8 nucleotides line up with TRBD2. Germline trimming cut 6 bases from V and 2 bases from J; bases unmatched to any gene: 7. CDR3 length equals 15 residues. The germline V gene has CDR1 KGHSH and CDR2 LQKENI. CDR3 loop: CASSPGGQLTDTQYF. The CDR3, as DNA: TGTGCCAGCTCCCCGGGGGGGCAACTCACAGATACGCAGTATTTT.

The V and J genes are TRBV12-5 and TRBJ2-7, with TRBD2 identical over 11 bases. Germline CDR1 reads LGHNT; CDR2 reads FRNRAP. This CDR3 has 15 residues. The V and J ends lost 5 bases and 0 bases, in that order; junction bases with no gene match: 3. In DNA, the CDR3 is TGTGCTAGTGGTAAGACTAGCGGGAACTCCTACGAGCAGTACTTC. Encoded protein: CASGKTSGNSYEQYF. Based on the CDR3 plus reference TRBV12-5 and TRBJ2-7, the full variable domain is DARVTQTPRHKVTEMGQEVTMRCQPILGHNTVFWYRQTMMQGLELLAYFRNRAPLDDSGMPKDRFSAEMPDATLATLKIQPSEPRDSAVYFCASGKTSGNSYEQYFGPGTRLTVT.

This clone was detected only a few times. V and J are TRBV4-1 and TRBJ2-1; 9 nucleotides match TRBD2. The germline V gene encodes CDR1 MGHRA and CDR2 YSYEKL. This CDR3 is built from 13 residues. V gave up 4 bases and J gave up 9 bases; unmatched junction bases: 4. This CDR3 is CASSLAGVAEQFF. The CDR3 coding sequence is TGCGCCAGCAGCCTAGCGGGAGTGGCTGAGCAGTTCTTC.

The chain is built from TRBV5-5 and TRBJ1-2; 7 bases are shared with TRBD1. This CDR3 is 13 amino acids long. CDR1 is SGHKS, CDR2 YYEKEE, per germline (reference sequence). V shed 4 bases and J 4 bases; nucleotides not matched to a gene: 4. The CDR3 DNA is TGTGCCAGCAGCGATGGACAGGTCTATGGCTACACCTTC. Its translation is CASSDGQVYGYTF.

This chain connects TRBV7-9 to TRBJ2-7, with 10 bases lining up with TRBD1. The CDR3 spans 15 residues. The germline CDR1 and CDR2 sequences are SEHNR and FQNEAQ (reference sequence). J was trimmed by 6 bases and V by 2 bases; bases with no gene match: 7. CDR3 sequence reads: CASSLLGTGDSEQYF. CDR3 sequence (DNA): TGTGCCAGCAGCTTACTCGGGACAGGGGATAGCGAGCAGTACTTC.

The V and J genes are TRBV5-1 and TRBJ2-7, with 10 bases identical to TRBD1. Germline V gene data show CDR1 as SGHRS and CDR2 as YFSETQ. The V gene end was trimmed by 1 base and the J gene end by 1 base; junction bases not matched to a gene: 11. This CDR3 spans 18 amino acids. CDR3 amino acids: CASSLRGLGQGGSYEQYF. The DNA of the CDR3 is TGCGCCAGCAGCTTGAGGGGACTAGGACAGGGGGGATCCTACGAGCAGTACTTC.

J is TRBJ1-4 and V is TRBV5-1; 9 bases are shared with TRBD1. In germline, CDR1 is SGHRS, CDR2 YFSETQ. The CDR3 is 15 amino acids. The trim removed 4 bases at V and 4 bases at J, leaving 5 bases unmatched. The CDR3, as DNA: TGCGCCAGCAGCGGTATGGGACAGGGTAATGAAAAACTGTTTTTT. Its translation: CASSGMGQGNEKLFF.

This chain uses TRBV11-2 with TRBJ2-7; D uncertain. CDR3 size: 15 residues. The germline gives CDR1 SGHAT, CDR2 FQNNGV. Trimming took 0 bases from V and 3 from J, leaving 12 bases between them. This CDR3 is CASSLESAGNYEQYF. CDR3 DNA sequence: TGTGCCAGCAGCTTAGAGTCCGCAGGAAACTACGAGCAGTACTTC.

The rearrangement uses TRBV28 and TRBJ1-5; no clear D. Trimming took 3 bases from V and 0 from J, leaving 6 bases between them. Germline CDR1 is MDHEN and CDR2 is SYDVKM. This CDR3 has 14 residues. As DNA, the CDR3 is TGTGCCAGCAGTTTTGTCCGTAGCAATCAGCCCCAGCATTTT. Translating it yields CASSFVRSNQPQHF.

A few counts support this clone. The rearrangement uses TRBV4-1 and TRBJ2-5; 8 nucleotides agree with TRBD1. Germline CDR1 reads MGHRA; CDR2 reads YSYEKL. With 0 bases clipped from V and 2 bases from J, the junction kept 2 bases outside the gene matches. This CDR3 region has 15 residues. The CDR3 nucleotides read TGCGCCAGCAGCCAAGAAAGACAGGGGCAAGAGACCCAGTACTTC. Residues: CASSQERQGQETQYF.

The chain employs TRBV9 and TRBJ2-1; weak D call: TRBD2 (6 bases). The CDR3 runs to 15 residues. The V gene's germline CDR1 is SGDLS and CDR2 YYNGEE. Trimming left V 4 bases short and J 6 bases short, with 17 bases between. CDR3 region: CASSPEGRETNEQFF. CDR3 in DNA: TGTGCCAGCAGCCCCGAGGGGCGGGAAACCAATGAGCAGTTCTTC.

The chain couples TRBV29-1 to TRBJ2-1, with TRBD2 matching 9 bases. Germline V gives CDR1 SQVTM, CDR2 ANQGSEA. This CDR3 has 14 residues. V was pared by 8 bases and J by 8 bases, with 13 bases of the junction left unmatched. The CDR3 protein is CSSCQGLAGDEQFF. DNA for the CDR3: TGCAGCTCTTGTCAGGGCTTAGCGGGAGATGAGCAGTTCTTC.

V usage is TRBV6-5 and J usage is TRBJ2-3, with 8 bases matching TRBD1. This CDR3 has 14 amino acids. Germline values: CDR1 MNHEY, CDR2 SVGAGI. The junction had 10 bases not matched to a gene; V was cut back by 7 bases and J by 7 bases. In DNA, the CDR3 is TGTGCCAGCACCGAGGCGGCAGGGGGCTATACGCAGTATTTT. Amino acid sequence: CASTEAAGGYTQYF.

V gene TRBV5-1 combines with J gene TRBJ2-1; TRBD2 matches 9 bases. The ends lost 0 bases at V and 9 bases at J; junction bases unmatched: 7. Per germline, CDR1 SGHRS and CDR2 YFSETQ. This CDR3 has 15 residues. CDR3 sequence (DNA): TGCGCCAGCAGCTTGGTAGCGGGAGCTAATAGTGAGCAGTTCTTC. Protein sequence: CASSLVAGANSEQFF.

This clone occurred a few times. This chain uses TRBV7-9 with TRBJ2-1; D ambiguous. The CDR3 extends over 14 amino acids. Trimming removed 3 bases from V and 4 bases from J, with 10 bases in between. Germline CDR1 SEHNR, CDR2 FQNEAQ (reference sequence). The DNA for the CDR3 is TGTGCCAGCAGCTTCCAACCGGTTTACAATGAGCAGTTCTTC. Translation: CASSFQPVYNEQFF.

V usage is TRBV6-1 and J usage is TRBJ1-5, with D perhaps TRBD1 (6 bases). The CDR3 extends over 13 amino acids. Trimming took 6 bases from V and 3 from J, leaving 9 bases between them. Looked up from germline, CDR1 is MNHNS and CDR2 is SASEGT. This CDR3 reads CASRDRYNQPQHF. CDR3 in DNA: TGTGCCAGCAGAGACAGGTACAATCAGCCCCAGCATTTT.

This clone was seen only a few times. The chain joins TRBV7-2 to TRBJ2-1, with a weak D call TRBD1 (5 bases). CDR1 and CDR2 from the germline V gene are SGHTA and FQGNSA. The CDR3 covers 14 residues. The ends were cut back, 4 bases at V and 4 bases at J, with 11 bases in the middle. CDR3 in DNA: TGTGCCAGCAGCTCGCAGGGCGGTTACAATGAGCAGTTCTTC. It encodes CASSSQGGYNEQFF.

V gene TRBV19 combines with J gene TRBJ2-7; TRBD1 agrees at 9 bases. The CDR3 covers 14 residues. Germline values: CDR1 LNHDA, CDR2 SQIVND (reference sequence). V was pared by 3 bases and J by 6 bases, with 6 bases of the junction left unmatched. CDR3 loop: CASSIAGTGSEQYF. The CDR3 coding sequence is TGTGCCAGTAGTATTGCAGGGACAGGGAGCGAGCAGTACTTC.

The rearrangement joins TRBV4-2 to TRBJ2-2; 13 nucleotides agree with TRBD2. V gave up 2 bases and J gave up 3 bases; unmatched junction bases: 6. Germline CDR1 reads LGHNA; CDR2 reads YNFKEQ. The CDR3 consists of 18 residues. CDR3 protein: CASSQRGLAGEYTGELFF. The DNA for the CDR3 is TGTGCCAGCAGCCAAAGAGGACTAGCGGGAGAGTACACCGGGGAGCTGTTTTTT.

With respect to this clone: The same CDR3 is also encoded by other DNA sequences in this sample. The V gene is TRBV19, the J gene TRBJ2-7; 7 nucleotides align to TRBD1. The CDR3 is made up of 15 amino acids. From germline, CDR1 is LNHDA and CDR2 SQIVND (reference sequence). V lost 1 base to trimming and J lost 2 bases; unmatched junction nucleotides: 5. The CDR3 bases are TGTGCCAGTAGTATAGTCGGTCAGGGGGCCTACGAGCAGTACTTC. Its protein product is CASSIVGQGAYEQYF. Complete variable domain (other parts from reference TRBV19 and TRBJ2-7): DGGITQSPKYLFRKEGQNVTLSCEQNLNHDAMYWYRQDPGQGLRLIYYSQIVNDFQKGDIAEGYSVSREKKESFPLTVTSAQKNPTAFYLCASSIVGQGAYEQYFGPGTRLTVT.

The chain has TRBV5-8 and TRBJ2-1, with D possibly being TRBD1 (6 bases). V shed 4 bases and J shed 5 bases, with 22 bases lying between them. Germline-derived CDR1 and CDR2 are SGHTS and YDEGEE. The CDR3 loop spans 17 amino acids. For the CDR3, the DNA is TGTGCCAGCAGCCTCTTAGTTGGCAGGGGCCGGGACAATGAGCAGTTCTTC. Its protein is CASSLLVGRGRDNEQFF. The whole variable domain, filled in from reference TRBV5-8 and TRBJ2-1, reads EAGVTQSPTHLIKTRGQQATLRCSPISGHTSVYWYQQALGLGLQFLLWYDEGEERNRGNFPPRFSGRQFPNYSSELNVNALELEDSALYLCASSLLVGRGRDNEQFFGPGTRLTVL.

This clone was seen only once. This chain joins TRBV2 and TRBJ2-1; the match to TRBD1 covers 7 bases. This CDR3 region has 11 residues. Germline assignment: CDR1 SNHLY and CDR2 FYNNEI. The V segment lost 8 bases and the J segment 15 bases; nucleotides outside the gene matches: 10. CDR3 nucleotide sequence: TGTGCCAGCGGGAACAGGGGTAAACGGTTCTTC. It specifies CASGNRGKRFF.

This clone was observed a handful of times. The V and J genes are TRBV7-2 and TRBJ1-1, with 8 bases identical to TRBD1. Germline V CDR1 and CDR2: SGHTA, FQGNSA. This CDR3 has 15 residues. The V and J ends lost 3 bases and 0 bases, in that order; junction bases with no gene match: 3. The CDR3, as DNA: TGTGCCAGCAGCTTCGGACAGGGTCTGAACACTGAAGCTTTCTTT. This translates into CASSFGQGLNTEAFF. Combining the CDR3 with reference TRBV7-2 and TRBJ1-1 gives the whole variable domain GAGVSQSPSNKVTEKGKDVELRCDPISGHTALYWYRQSLGQGLEFLIYFQGNSAPDKSGLPSDRFSAERTGGSVSTLTIQRTQQEDSAVYLCASSFGQGLNTEAFFGQGTRLTVV.

The chain is built from TRBV5-1 and TRBJ2-1, with TRBD2 matching over 8 bases. The CDR3 is 15 residues long. The ends lost 0 bases at V and 7 bases at J; junction bases unmatched: 6. Germline V CDR1 and CDR2: SGHRS, YFSETQ. CDR3 amino acids: CASSLGGRQGNEQFF. The DNA of the CDR3 is TGCGCCAGCAGCTTGGGCGGGAGGCAGGGTAATGAGCAGTTCTTC.

The V and J genes are TRBV28 and TRBJ1-1, with D possibly matching TRBD1 (5 bases). V lost 3 bases and J 5 bases, leaving 13 bases between the germline ends. This CDR3 has 14 amino acids. CDR1 and CDR2 from the germline V gene are MDHEN and SYDVKM. The CDR3 region is CASSLGQGRTEAFF. The CDR3 nucleotides are TGTGCCAGCAGTTTGGGTCAGGGAAGGACTGAAGCTTTCTTT.

The rearrangement uses TRBV19 and TRBJ2-3; 8 bases agree with TRBD1. Germline CDR1 is LNHDA and CDR2 is SQIVND (reference sequence). V dropped 0 bases and J dropped 1; count of bases not matched to a gene: 3. CDR3 length: 16 residues. The CDR3 nucleotides are TGTGCCAGTAGTATAGATAAGGGACAGGGCACAGATACGCAGTATTTT. Encoded protein: CASSIDKGQGTDTQYF.

This chain links TRBV5-1 with TRBJ2-2, with D possibly matching TRBD2 (6 bases). V lost 0 bases and J 4 bases, leaving 10 bases between the germline ends. The CDR3 is 15 residues long. Germline V gene sequence: CDR1 SGHRS, CDR2 YFSETQ. As DNA, the CDR3 is TGCGCCAGCAGCTTGGCGGGGGTGATCACCGGGGAGCTGTTTTTT. It yields the protein CASSLAGVITGELFF.